Listed here are 25 T cell receptor beta chains from one sample, sequenced in a study of CD8+ T cells in alopecia areata. Sequencing used cDNA as its template, made by extracting RNA and reverse transcribing it. The table came from immunoSEQ multiplex PCR; TCRdb's copy has only in-frame clones and leaves some out. The sample carries over 150,000 clones, about 62% recorded once. Treatment denoted: oral pan-JAK inhibitor, 5-10 mg twice daily. This material consisted of CD4+ T cells sorted from blood, taken at week 24, from a patient treated with tofacitinib. These TCRs come from a human donor with alopecia areata.

The sample holds a few counts of this clone. V usage is TRBV5-6 and J usage is TRBJ2-5; 7 bases align to TRBD1. With 4 bases clipped from V and 5 bases from J, the junction kept 5 bases outside the gene matches. The CDR3 is made up of 13 amino acids. Germline CDR1 reads SGHDT; CDR2 reads YYEEEE. DNA for the CDR3: TGTGCCAGCAGCCTTGGACAGGCCGAGACCCAGTACTTC. Its protein is CASSLGQAETQYF. Drawing the rest from reference TRBV5-6 and TRBJ2-5, the complete variable domain is DAGVTQSPTHLIKTRGQQVTLRCSPKSGHDTVSWYQQALGQGPQFIFQYYEEEERQRGNFPDRFSGHQFPNYSSELNVNALLLGDSALYLCASSLGQAETQYFGPGTRLLVL.

The V and J genes are TRBV5-1 and TRBJ2-5, with D tentatively TRBD1 (6 bases). Germline assignment: CDR1 SGHRS and CDR2 YFSETQ. CDR3 length: 14 amino acids. V was shortened by 2 bases and J by 2 bases, with 10 bases between the two germline ends. Written as DNA, the CDR3 is TGCGCCAGCAGCTTTGGCAGGGGTCAAGAGACCCAGTACTTC. Protein product: CASSFGRGQETQYF.

The genes are TRBV27 and TRBJ1-4; no definite D call. The V gene lost 2 bases and the J gene lost 7 bases, with 11 bases spanning the gap. The CDR3 contains 14 residues. Looked up from germline, CDR1 is MNHEY and CDR2 is SMNVEV (reference sequence). CDR3 DNA: TGTGCCAGCAGTTTACCGGGGAGTGGTGAAAAACTGTTTTTT. Translation gives CASSLPGSGEKLFF.

The J gene is TRBJ1-5, the V gene TRBV27; tentative D call: TRBD1 (5 bases). In germline, CDR1 is MNHEY, CDR2 SMNVEV (reference sequence). V was trimmed by 6 bases and J by 3 bases, leaving 9 bases between them. The CDR3 loop spans 13 amino acids. CDR3 sequence reads: CASSPGHNQPQHF. In DNA, the CDR3 is TGTGCCAGCAGCCCGGGGCACAATCAGCCCCAGCATTTT.

The rearrangement links TRBV2 to TRBJ1-2; perhaps TRBD1 as D (5 bases). V was pared by 4 bases and J by 4 bases, with 13 bases between. CDR1 is SNHLY and CDR2 is FYNNEI in the germline V gene. The CDR3 loop spans 14 amino acids. Here the CDR3 DNA reads TGTGCCAGCAGTGTTTCGAGGGGAGGCTATGGCTACACCTTC. Protein: CASSVSRGGYGYTF.

The chain uses TRBV5-1 and TRBJ2-3; D is ambiguous. The length of the CDR3 is 13 residues. Germline loops: CDR1 SGHRS, CDR2 YFSETQ. V was shortened by 0 bases and J by 4 bases, with 6 bases between the two germline ends. This chain's CDR3 is CASSLEWPDTQYF. In DNA, the CDR3 is TGCGCCAGCAGCTTGGAGTGGCCAGATACGCAGTATTTT.

The chain couples TRBV4-1 to TRBJ2-7; 10 bases are shared with TRBD2. Germline V gives CDR1 MGHRA, CDR2 YSYEKL. Trimming removed 1 base from V and 9 bases from J; junction bases left unmatched: 9. The CDR3 covers 15 residues. This CDR3 reads CASSQGQAGGVLQYF. In nucleotides, the CDR3 is TGCGCCAGCAGCCAAGGCCAAGCGGGAGGGGTACTGCAGTACTTC.

This chain connects TRBV28 to TRBJ1-4; TRBD1 agrees at 10 bases. The germline gives CDR1 MDHEN, CDR2 SYDVKM. V lost 9 bases to trimming and J lost 5 bases; unmatched junction nucleotides: 6. The CDR3 has 14 amino acids. The CDR3 region is CASVGTGANEKLFF. For the CDR3, the DNA is TGTGCCAGTGTAGGGACAGGGGCCAATGAAAAACTGTTTTTT.

There are many counts of this clone. The chain is built from TRBV7-2 and TRBJ1-3; D not resolved. The CDR3 length is 14 residues. Germline assignment: CDR1 SGHTA and CDR2 FQGNSA. V lost 1 base to trimming and J lost 4 bases, with 8 bases between them. The CDR3 DNA sequence: TGTGCCAGCAGCTTAGTGGCAGTCGGAAACACCATATATTTT. It yields the protein CASSLVAVGNTIYF.

The chain links TRBV2 to TRBJ2-2, with 8 bases fitting TRBD2. CDR1 SNHLY and CDR2 FYNNEI come from the germline V gene. CDR3 length: 13 amino acids. V lost 7 bases to trimming and J lost 6 bases; unmatched junction nucleotides: 4. The CDR3 protein is CASNGLAAGELFF. As DNA, the CDR3 is TGTGCCAGCAACGGACTAGCAGCCGGGGAGCTGTTTTTT.

This clone has just a few counts. V and J are TRBV5-4 and TRBJ2-3, with 7 bases that match TRBD1. The CDR3 contains 15 residues. The V gene end was trimmed by 4 bases and the J gene end by 2 bases; junction bases not matched to a gene: 7. Germline V gene sequence: CDR1 SGHNT, CDR2 YYREEE (reference sequence). In DNA form, the CDR3 reads TGTGCCAGCAGCAACCGACAGGGCAACACAGATACGCAGTATTTT. As protein: CASSNRQGNTDTQYF.

V gene TRBV18 combines with J gene TRBJ2-7; D possibly corresponds to TRBD2 (6 bases). Germline lookup yields CDR1 KGHSH and CDR2 LQKENI. Trimming took 0 bases from V and 2 from J, leaving 8 bases between them. This CDR3 region has 14 residues. The CDR3 reads CASSPPEGTYEQYF. The CDR3 DNA follows: TGTGCCAGCTCACCACCGGAGGGAACCTACGAGCAGTACTTC.

This clone was seen a few times. This sequence joins TRBV10-3 and TRBJ1-5; 8 nucleotides line up with TRBD1. V lost 7 bases to trimming and J lost 6 bases; unmatched junction nucleotides: 5. Germline V gene sequence: CDR1 ENHRY, CDR2 SYGVKD. CDR3 length: 13 residues. CDR3 coding DNA: TGTGCCATCATGGAAGACAGGGGTCAGCCCCAGCATTTT. Residues: CAIMEDRGQPQHF.

This chain uses TRBV6-5 with TRBJ2-1; D possibly corresponds to TRBD2 (5 bases). The germline V and J ends were trimmed by 6 bases and 4 bases, with 10 bases remaining between them. Germline CDR1 and CDR2: MNHEY and SVGAGI. The CDR3 runs 13 residues. CDR3 protein: CASSPPGYNEQFF. DNA of the CDR3: TGTGCCAGCAGCCCCCCGGGGTACAATGAGCAGTTCTTC.

As for this clone: This sample includes further DNA sequences coding for the same CDR3. The chain uses TRBV30 and TRBJ2-1, with D hard to call. The V gene lost 3 bases and the J gene lost 7 bases, with 7 bases spanning the gap. CDR1 GTSNPN and CDR2 SVGIG come from the germline V gene (reference sequence). The CDR3 is 11 residues long. The CDR3 is CAWSGYNEQFF. CDR3 nucleotides: TGTGCCTGGAGCGGGTATAATGAGCAGTTCTTC.

This rearrangement joins TRBV4-2 to TRBJ2-7; the D is unclear. Trimming cost V 0 bases and J 3 bases, with 12 bases left between them. This CDR3 contains 15 residues. Germline V CDR1 and CDR2: LGHNA, YNFKEQ. This CDR3 reads CASSQDARTGYEQYF. CDR3 coding DNA: TGTGCCAGCAGCCAAGACGCTAGGACGGGCTACGAGCAGTACTTC.

This clone showed up just once. The rearrangement joins TRBV19 to TRBJ1-2; D not resolved. Trimming removed 4 bases at V and 0 bases at J, with 9 bases between. Germline CDR1 LNHDA, CDR2 SQIVND (reference sequence). CDR3 length: 14 residues. The CDR3 loop reads CASSKARSNYGYTF. In DNA form, the CDR3 reads TGTGCCAGTAGTAAGGCAAGATCTAACTATGGCTACACCTTC.

For the CDR3, the DNA is TGCGCCAGCAGCCAAGAATTAAGAGCGACTAGCACAGATACGCAGTATTTT. Translated: CASSQELRATSTDTQYF. V gene TRBV4-1 combines with J gene TRBJ2-3, with unresolved D. The germline CDR1 and CDR2 sequences are MGHRA and YSYEKL. Trimming pared 0 bases from V and 0 bases from J, leaving 13 bases between. The length of the CDR3 is 17 residues.

The chain links TRBV6-1 to TRBJ1-6; D is unclear. The CDR3 sequence is 14 residues long. Germline V gives CDR1 MNHNS, CDR2 SASEGT. Trimming pared 2 bases from V and 7 bases from J, leaving 9 bases between. CDR3 sequence: CASSELGWNSPLHF. Written as DNA, the CDR3 is TGTGCCAGCAGTGAATTGGGGTGGAATTCACCCCTCCACTTT.

The V and J genes are TRBV9 and TRBJ2-3, with 13 bases aligning to TRBD2. The germline V gene encodes CDR1 SGDLS and CDR2 YYNGEE. This CDR3 has 16 residues. Trimming removed 4 bases from V and 4 bases from J; junction bases left unmatched: 6. The CDR3 sequence: CASSTSGGAGPDTQYF. DNA for the CDR3: TGTGCCAGCAGCACTAGCGGGGGGGCTGGCCCAGATACGCAGTATTTT. The entire variable domain, with the rest obtained from reference TRBV9 and TRBJ2-3, is as follows: DSGVTQTPKHLITATGQRVTLRCSPRSGDLSVYWYQQSLDQGLQFLIQYYNGEERAKGNILERFSAQQFPDLHSELNLSSLELGDSALYFCASSTSGGAGPDTQYFGPGTRLTVL.

The gene calls are TRBV7-9 and TRBJ2-5; TRBD2 agrees at 9 bases. V dropped 4 bases and J dropped 4; count of bases not matched to a gene: 7. This CDR3 is built from 15 residues. Germline loops: CDR1 SEHNR, CDR2 FQNEAQ (reference sequence). The CDR3 sequence: CASSSSGGQGETQYF. The CDR3 DNA is TGTGCCAGCAGCTCGAGCGGGGGGCAGGGAGAGACCCAGTACTTC.

This clone was counted only a few times. The genes are TRBV5-4 and TRBJ1-1; D remains unclear. This CDR3 comprises 13 residues. V lost 4 bases and J lost 4, with 11 bases in between. Germline CDR1 reads SGHNT; CDR2 reads YYREEE (reference sequence). The CDR3 nucleotides read TGTGCCAGCAGCGAGGAAGTCCGCACTGAAGCTTTCTTT. Amino acid sequence: CASSEEVRTEAFF.

The table lists this clone with a few counts. The gene calls are TRBV25-1 and TRBJ1-2, with D tentatively TRBD1 (6 bases). V shed 2 bases and J shed 5 bases, with 15 bases lying between them. Germline CDR1 reads MGHDK; CDR2 reads SYGVNS. The CDR3 is made up of 15 amino acids. The CDR3 loop reads CASSEESGQIYGYTF. The CDR3 region has the DNA TGTGCCAGCAGTGAAGAGAGCGGACAGATATATGGCTACACCTTC.

This clone was seen only a few times. As DNA, the CDR3 is TGCAGCGTTGAAATTGGGCCCACCGAGACCCAGTACTTC. This gives the protein CSVEIGPTETQYF. This sequence joins TRBV29-1 and TRBJ2-5; D ambiguous. Looked up from germline, CDR1 is SQVTM and CDR2 is ANQGSEA. Trimming removed 2 bases from V and 5 bases from J, with 12 bases in between. This CDR3 comprises 13 residues.

This clone was counted at least ten times. The J gene is TRBJ2-5, the V gene TRBV11-2; D ambiguous. CDR1 is SGHAT, CDR2 FQNNGV, per germline. Trimming cost V 4 bases and J 5 bases, with 5 bases left between them. The CDR3 extends over 11 amino acids. The CDR3 loop reads CASSSWETQYF. For the CDR3, the DNA is TGTGCCAGCAGCTCTTGGGAGACCCAGTACTTC. The full variable domain, completed using reference TRBV11-2 and TRBJ2-5, is EAGVAQSPRYKIIEKRQSVAFWCNPISGHATLYWYQQILGQGPKLLIQFQNNGVVDDSQLPKDRFSAERLKGVDSTLKIQPAKLEDSAVYLCASSSWETQYFGPGTRLLVL.